This TCR beta chain emerged from a study of response to subunit inactivated influenza vaccine. Study results and caveats: Authors suggested each seasonal flu vaccination may recruit only limited numbers of new T cells.

There are a few counts of this clonotype. The antigen is unknown. The V gene's germline CDR1 is MDHEN and CDR2 SYDVKM. The CDR3 is 14 residues long. Trimming pared 6 bases from V and 2 bases from J, leaving 14 bases between. TCRdb re-derived calls from the RT-PCR reads in MiXCR, one entry per CDR3 protein. This sample has 600,000 to 850,000 distinct CDR3 sequences, with about 14% found just once. The specimen comprised PBMCs from blood, sampled about 14 days before vaccination. This receptor was obtained from a man aged 45 to 65 who received an inactivated influenza vaccine. The chain is built from TRBV28 and TRBJ2-7; perhaps TRBD1 as D (5 bases). CDR3 region: CASSPARRAYEQYF. Written as DNA, the CDR3 is TGTGCCAGCAGCCCCGCCCGCAGGGCCTACGAGCAGTACTTC.